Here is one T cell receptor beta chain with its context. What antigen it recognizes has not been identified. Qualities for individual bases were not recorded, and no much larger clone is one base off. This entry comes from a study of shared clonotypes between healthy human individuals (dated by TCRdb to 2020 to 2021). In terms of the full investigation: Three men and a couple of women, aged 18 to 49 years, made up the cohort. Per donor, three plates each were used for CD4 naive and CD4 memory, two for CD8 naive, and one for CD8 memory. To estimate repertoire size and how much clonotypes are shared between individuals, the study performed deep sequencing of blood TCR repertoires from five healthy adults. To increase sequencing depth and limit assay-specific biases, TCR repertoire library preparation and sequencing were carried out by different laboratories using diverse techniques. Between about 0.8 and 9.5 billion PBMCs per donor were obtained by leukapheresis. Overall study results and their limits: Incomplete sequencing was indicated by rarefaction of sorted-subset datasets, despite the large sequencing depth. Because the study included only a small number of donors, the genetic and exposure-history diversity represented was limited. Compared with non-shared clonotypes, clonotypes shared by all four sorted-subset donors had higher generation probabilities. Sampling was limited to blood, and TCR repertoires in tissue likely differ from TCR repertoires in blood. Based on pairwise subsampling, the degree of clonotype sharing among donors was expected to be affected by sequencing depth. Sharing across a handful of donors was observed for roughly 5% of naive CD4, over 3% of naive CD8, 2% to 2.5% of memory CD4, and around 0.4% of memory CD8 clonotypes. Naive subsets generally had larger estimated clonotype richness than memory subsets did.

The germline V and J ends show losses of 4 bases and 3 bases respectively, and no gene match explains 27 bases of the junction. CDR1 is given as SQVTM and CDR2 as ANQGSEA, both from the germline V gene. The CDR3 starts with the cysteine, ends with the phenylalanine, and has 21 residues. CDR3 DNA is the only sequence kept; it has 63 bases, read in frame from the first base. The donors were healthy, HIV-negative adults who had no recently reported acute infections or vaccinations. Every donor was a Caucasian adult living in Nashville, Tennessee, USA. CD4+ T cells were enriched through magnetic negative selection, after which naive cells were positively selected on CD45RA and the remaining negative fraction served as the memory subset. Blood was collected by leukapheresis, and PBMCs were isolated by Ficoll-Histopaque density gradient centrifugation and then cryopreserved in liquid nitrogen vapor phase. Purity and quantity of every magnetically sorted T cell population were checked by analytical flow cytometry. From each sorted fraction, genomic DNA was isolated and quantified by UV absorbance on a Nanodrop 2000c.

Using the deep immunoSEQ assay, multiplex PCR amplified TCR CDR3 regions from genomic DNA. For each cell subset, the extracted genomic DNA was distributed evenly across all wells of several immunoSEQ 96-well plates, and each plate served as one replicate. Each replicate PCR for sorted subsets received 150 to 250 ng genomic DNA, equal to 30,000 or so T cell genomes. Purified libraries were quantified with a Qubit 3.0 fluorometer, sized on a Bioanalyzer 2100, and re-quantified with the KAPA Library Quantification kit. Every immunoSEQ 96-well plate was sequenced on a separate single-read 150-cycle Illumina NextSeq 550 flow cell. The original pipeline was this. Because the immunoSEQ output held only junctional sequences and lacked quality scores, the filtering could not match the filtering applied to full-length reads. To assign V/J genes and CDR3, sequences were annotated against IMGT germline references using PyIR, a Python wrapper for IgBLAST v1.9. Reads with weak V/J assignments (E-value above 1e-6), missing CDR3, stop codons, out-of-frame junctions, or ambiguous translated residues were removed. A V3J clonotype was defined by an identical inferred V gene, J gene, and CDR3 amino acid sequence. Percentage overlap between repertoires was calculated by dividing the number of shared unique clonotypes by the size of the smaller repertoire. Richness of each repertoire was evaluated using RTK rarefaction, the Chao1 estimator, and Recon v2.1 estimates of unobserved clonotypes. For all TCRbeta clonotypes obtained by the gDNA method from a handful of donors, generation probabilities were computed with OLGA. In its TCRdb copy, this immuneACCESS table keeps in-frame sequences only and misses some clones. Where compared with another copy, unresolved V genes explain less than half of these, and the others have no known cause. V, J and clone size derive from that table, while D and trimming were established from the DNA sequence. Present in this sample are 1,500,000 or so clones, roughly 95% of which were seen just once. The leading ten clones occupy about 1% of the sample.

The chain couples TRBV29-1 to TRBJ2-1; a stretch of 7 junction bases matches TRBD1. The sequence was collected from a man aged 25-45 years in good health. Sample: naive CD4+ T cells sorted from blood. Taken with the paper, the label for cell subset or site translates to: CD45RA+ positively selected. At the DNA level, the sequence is TGCAGCGTTGTCCGGGACAGCCGAGGGGTTAGGGCCGCTCCGAGCTACAATGAGCAGTTCTTC. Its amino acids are CSVVRDSRGVRAAPSYNEQFF.